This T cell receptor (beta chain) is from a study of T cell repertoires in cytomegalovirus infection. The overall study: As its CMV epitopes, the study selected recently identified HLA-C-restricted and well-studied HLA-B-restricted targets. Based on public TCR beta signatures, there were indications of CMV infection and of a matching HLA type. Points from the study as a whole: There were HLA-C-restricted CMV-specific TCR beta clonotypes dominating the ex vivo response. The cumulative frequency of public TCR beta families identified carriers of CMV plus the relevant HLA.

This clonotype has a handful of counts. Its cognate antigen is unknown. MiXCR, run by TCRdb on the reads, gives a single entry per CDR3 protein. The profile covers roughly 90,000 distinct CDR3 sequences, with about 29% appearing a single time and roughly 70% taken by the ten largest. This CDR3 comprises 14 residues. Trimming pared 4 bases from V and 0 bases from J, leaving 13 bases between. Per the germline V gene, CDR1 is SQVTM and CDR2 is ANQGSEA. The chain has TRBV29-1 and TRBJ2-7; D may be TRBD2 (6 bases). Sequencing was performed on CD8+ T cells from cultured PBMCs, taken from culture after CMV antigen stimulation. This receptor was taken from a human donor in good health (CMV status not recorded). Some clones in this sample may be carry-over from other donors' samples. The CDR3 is CSVVSGLSSYEQYF. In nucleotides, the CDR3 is TGCAGCGTTGTGAGCGGGCTGAGCTCCTACGAGCAGTACTTC.